This paragraph covers one TCR beta chain sequence. This specimen comes from a study of control samples from healthy donors and cancer patients. Assay used: immunoSEQ multiplex PCR; TCRdb lists only in-frame clones, some missing. In the table there are around 120,000 clones, 90% to 95% of which are singletons. Germline V CDR1 and CDR2: MNHNY, SVGAGI (reference sequence). The V and J ends lost 4 bases and 4 bases respectively, with 11 bases between them. CDR3 size: 14 residues. The receptor's source is a man in his fifties or sixties with head and neck cancer. The J gene is TRBJ2-1, the V gene TRBV6-6, with D maybe TRBD2 (5 bases). Sequencing used PBMCs. The CDR3 DNA follows: TGTGCCAGCAGTTTAGGACTCCTGTACAATGAGCAGTTCTTC. Its translation: CASSLGLLYNEQFF.